Below, one TCR beta chain is given with its context. Antigen unknown. This record comes from a study of cytomegalovirus exposure and HLA in healthy donors. General study findings and limits: A later analysis linked fewer than 20,000 TCR beta sequences to HLA alleles at 0.05 false discovery rate. The authors later linked a missense DCLRE1C variant to TCR beta V- and J-gene trimming.

Donors likely had unrecorded immune exposures despite being nominally healthy when sampled. A multiplex PCR was run with 60 Vbeta primers and 13 Jbeta primers. Assay: immunoSEQ multiplex PCR; the TCRdb copy retains only in-frame clones and omits some. This sample has around 200,000 clones, with around 80% found just once. The CDR3 runs 11 residues. With 6 bases removed from V and 4 bases from J, the gap between germline ends came to 7 bases. Germline V gene data show CDR1 as SGHAT and CDR2 as FQNNGV. Sequencing was done on a sample of PBMCs. The chain links TRBV11-2 to TRBJ2-7; TRBD1 might be the D (5 bases). The receptor was isolated from a woman between 50 and 59 years old in good health and CMV-seronegative. CDR3 amino acids: CASRTAYEQYF. CDR3 nucleotide sequence: TGTGCCAGCAGGACAGCTTACGAGCAGTACTTC.